This entry features one TCR beta chain sequence. Its antigen is still unknown. This sample is drawn from a study of T cells in Graves' hyperthyroidism and ophthalmopathy. The study, taken as a whole, reports: Model predictions of ophthalmopathy came a median approximately 6.8 months before onset.

Fresh 10 ml peripheral blood yielded PBMCs. J gave up 0 bases and V 6 bases, and 11 bases lay outside the gene matches. Germline values: CDR1 MNHNS, CDR2 SASEGT. This CDR3 has 17 residues. TCR beta CDR3 regions were amplified from RNA. With the HTBI primer set, the TCR CDR3 went through a first round of RT-PCR. In TCRdb, the multiplex PCR reads were re-called with MiXCR into one record per CDR3 protein. In the table there are hundreds of thousands of distinct CDR3 sequences, more than 11% of which are singletons. This clonotype was obtained from a woman aged 25 to 39 with Graves' hyperthyroidism that later progressed to Graves' ophthalmopathy. Sequenced input: blood. This sequence joins TRBV6-1 and TRBJ2-1, with 7 bases fitting TRBD1. The CDR3 nucleotides read TGTGCCAGCAGGCCGGGACAGCATCTCGGCTCCTACAATGAGCAGTTCTTC. Translating it yields CASRPGQHLGSYNEQFF.